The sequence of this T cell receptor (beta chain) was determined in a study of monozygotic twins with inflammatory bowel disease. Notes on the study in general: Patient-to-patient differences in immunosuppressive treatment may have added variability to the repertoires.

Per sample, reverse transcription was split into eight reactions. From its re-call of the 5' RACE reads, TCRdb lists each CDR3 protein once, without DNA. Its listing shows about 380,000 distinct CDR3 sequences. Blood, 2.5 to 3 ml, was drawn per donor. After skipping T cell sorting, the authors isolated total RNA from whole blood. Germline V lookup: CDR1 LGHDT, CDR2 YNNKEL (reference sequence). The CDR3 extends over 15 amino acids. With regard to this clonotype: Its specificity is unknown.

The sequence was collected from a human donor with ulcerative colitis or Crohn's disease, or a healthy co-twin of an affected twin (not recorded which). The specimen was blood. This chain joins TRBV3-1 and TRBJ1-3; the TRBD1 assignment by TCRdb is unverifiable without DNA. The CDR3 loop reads CASSQDWGSGNTIYF. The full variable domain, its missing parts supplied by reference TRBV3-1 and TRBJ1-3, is DTAVSQTPKYLVTQMGNDKSIKCEQNLGHDTMYWYKQDSKKFLKIMFSYNNKELIINETVPNRFSPKSPDKAHLNLHINSLELGDSAVYFCASSQDWGSGNTIYFGEGSWLTVV.